A selection of T cell receptor beta chains follows, all from one sample in a study of cytomegalovirus exposure and HLA in healthy donors. Profiling relied on immunoSEQ multiplex PCR, and the TCRdb table lists in-frame clones only, not all of them. In the table there are 120,000 to 150,000 clones, roughly three quarters of which are singletons. The source material was PBMCs. The receptors were sampled from a woman in her thirties or forties in good health and CMV-seropositive. CDR3s include the opening cysteine and the closing phenylalanine or tryptophan. Fields, in order: J gene, clone size, D gene, V gene, CDR3 protein, CDR3 DNA. D genes are given only for firm matches. Some rows mark clone size as missing; the rest say once, few, many or name a class of expanded clone.

J gene: TRBJ2-3; clone size: NA; D gene: NA; V gene: TRBV19; CDR3 protein: CASSIEAGARDTQYF; CDR3 DNA: TGTGCCAGTAGTATAGAGGCGGGGGCTCGTGATACGCAGTATTTT
J gene: TRBJ1-6; clone size: NA; D gene: NA; V gene: TRBV2; CDR3 protein: CASRGQQGYNSPLHF; CDR3 DNA: TGTGCCAGCAGGGGACAACAGGGTTATAATTCACCCCTCCACTTT
J gene: TRBJ2-4; clone size: NA; D gene: NA; V gene: TRBV6-5; CDR3 protein: CASSPHTQAKNIQYF; CDR3 DNA: TGTGCCAGCAGCCCCCATACACAAGCCAAAAACATTCAGTACTTC
J gene: TRBJ1-2; clone size: NA; D gene: NA; V gene: TRBV5-6; CDR3 protein: CASSFKSSYGYTF; CDR3 DNA: TGTGCCAGCAGCTTCAAGTCCAGCTATGGCTACACCTTC
J gene: TRBJ1-2; clone size: NA; D gene: NA; V gene: TRBV27; CDR3 protein: CASSQLGISYGYTF; CDR3 DNA: TGTGCCAGCAGCCAGCTAGGTATCAGCTATGGCTACACCTTC
J gene: TRBJ2-1; clone size: NA; D gene: NA; V gene: TRBV7-9; CDR3 protein: CASSSLPPLLAGGNEQFF; CDR3 DNA: TGTGCCAGCAGCTCCTTACCGCCCCTACTAGCAGGCGGCAATGAGCAGTTCTTC
J gene: TRBJ2-1; clone size: NA; D gene: TRBD2; V gene: TRBV5-6; CDR3 protein: CASSFIAGDSYNEQFF; CDR3 DNA: TGTGCCAGCAGCTTCATAGCGGGGGACTCCTACAATGAGCAGTTCTTC
J gene: TRBJ1-1; clone size: NA; D gene: NA; V gene: TRBV10-1; CDR3 protein: CASSEVKEGTFF; CDR3 DNA: TGCGCCAGCAGTGAAGTTAAGGAGGGCACTTTCTTT
J gene: TRBJ2-1; clone size: NA; D gene: TRBD2; V gene: TRBV4-1; CDR3 protein: CASSQKTSGGALDEQFF; CDR3 DNA: TGCGCCAGCAGCCAGAAGACTAGCGGGGGGGCCTTAGATGAGCAGTTCTTC
J gene: TRBJ1-2; clone size: NA; D gene: TRBD1; V gene: TRBV6-6; CDR3 protein: CASRDRARGYTF; CDR3 DNA: TGTGCCAGCAGGGACAGGGCCCGGGGCTACACCTTC
J gene: TRBJ2-7; clone size: once; D gene: TRBD1; V gene: TRBV6-5; CDR3 protein: CASSYSTGRGYEQYF; CDR3 DNA: TGTGCCAGCAGTTACTCGACAGGGAGAGGCTACGAGCAGTACTTC
J gene: TRBJ2-3; clone size: NA; D gene: TRBD1; V gene: TRBV5-1; CDR3 protein: CASSWTGAPTDTQYF; CDR3 DNA: TGCGCCAGCAGCTGGACAGGGGCCCCCACAGATACGCAGTATTTT
J gene: TRBJ2-7; clone size: NA; D gene: NA; V gene: TRBV10-3; CDR3 protein: CAIRRHESGLVYEQYF; CDR3 DNA: TGTGCCATCAGGCGCCACGAGAGCGGTCTGGTTTACGAGCAGTACTTC
J gene: TRBJ2-1; clone size: once; D gene: TRBD2; V gene: TRBV27; CDR3 protein: CARGTSGNNEQFF; CDR3 DNA: TGTGCCAGGGGGACTAGCGGAAACAATGAGCAGTTCTTC
J gene: TRBJ2-2; clone size: once; D gene: NA; V gene: TRBV12-2; CDR3 protein: CASRSGQKTSRTGELFF; CDR3 DNA: TGTGCAAGTCGCTCCGGACAGAAAACCTCGAGGACCGGGGAGCTGTTTTTT
J gene: TRBJ2-7; clone size: NA; D gene: NA; V gene: TRBV27; CDR3 protein: CASSLGQGSEQYF; CDR3 DNA: TGTGCCAGCAGTTTAGGTCAGGGGAGCGAGCAGTACTTC
J gene: TRBJ2-7; clone size: NA; D gene: NA; V gene: TRBV28; CDR3 protein: CATQFGEGSTYEQYF; CDR3 DNA: TGTGCCACTCAGTTTGGAGAAGGATCGACCTACGAGCAGTACTTC
J gene: TRBJ2-1; clone size: NA; D gene: TRBD2; V gene: TRBV11-1; CDR3 protein: CASSSGVGLADSNEQFF; CDR3 DNA: TGTGCCAGCAGCTCCGGCGTGGGACTAGCGGATAGCAATGAGCAGTTCTTC
J gene: TRBJ1-2; clone size: NA; D gene: NA; V gene: TRBV15; CDR3 protein: CATSRSTGGYTF; CDR3 DNA: TGTGCCACCAGCAGATCAACCGGGGGCTACACCTTC
J gene: TRBJ2-7; clone size: once; D gene: NA; V gene: TRBV7-3; CDR3 protein: CASSQGGQSYEQYF; CDR3 DNA: TGTGCCAGCAGCCAGGGGGGCCAATCCTACGAGCAGTACTTC
J gene: TRBJ1-1; clone size: NA; D gene: TRBD1; V gene: TRBV19; CDR3 protein: CASRPTGGGTEAFF; CDR3 DNA: TGTGCCAGCCGCCCGACAGGGGGCGGAACTGAAGCTTTCTTT